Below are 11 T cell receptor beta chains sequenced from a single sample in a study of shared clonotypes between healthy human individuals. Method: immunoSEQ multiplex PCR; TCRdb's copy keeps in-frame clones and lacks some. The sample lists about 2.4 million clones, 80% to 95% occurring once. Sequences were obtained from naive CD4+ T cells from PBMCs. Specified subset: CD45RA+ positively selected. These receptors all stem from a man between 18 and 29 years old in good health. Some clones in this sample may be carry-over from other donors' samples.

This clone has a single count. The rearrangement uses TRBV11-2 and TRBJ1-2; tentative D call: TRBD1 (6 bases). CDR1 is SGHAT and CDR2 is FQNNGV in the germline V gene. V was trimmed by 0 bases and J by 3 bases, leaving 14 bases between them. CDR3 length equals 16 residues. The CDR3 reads CASSLDWGGAHYGYTF. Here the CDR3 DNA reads TGTGCCAGCAGCTTAGATTGGGGGGGCGCCCACTATGGCTACACCTTC.

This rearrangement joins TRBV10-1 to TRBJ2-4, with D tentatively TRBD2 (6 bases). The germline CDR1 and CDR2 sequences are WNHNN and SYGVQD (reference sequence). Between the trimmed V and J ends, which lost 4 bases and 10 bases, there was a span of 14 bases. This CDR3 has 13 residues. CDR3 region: CASSVGPAGIQYF. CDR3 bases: TGCGCCAGCAGTGTGGGACCGGCGGGGATTCAGTACTTC.

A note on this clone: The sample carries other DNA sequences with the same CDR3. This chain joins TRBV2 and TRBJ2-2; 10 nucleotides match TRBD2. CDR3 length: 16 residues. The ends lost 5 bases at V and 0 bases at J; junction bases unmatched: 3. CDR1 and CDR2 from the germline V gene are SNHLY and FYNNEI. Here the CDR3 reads CASSLGLAANTGELFF. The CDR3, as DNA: TGTGCCAGCAGTTTAGGACTAGCGGCGAACACCGGGGAGCTGTTTTTT.

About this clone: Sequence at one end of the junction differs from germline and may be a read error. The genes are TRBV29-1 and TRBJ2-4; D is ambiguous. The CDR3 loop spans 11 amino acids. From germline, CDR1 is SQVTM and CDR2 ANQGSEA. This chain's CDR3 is CSARPCGSSDF. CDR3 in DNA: TGCAGCGCCCGACCCTGCGGCAGTTCCGACTTC.

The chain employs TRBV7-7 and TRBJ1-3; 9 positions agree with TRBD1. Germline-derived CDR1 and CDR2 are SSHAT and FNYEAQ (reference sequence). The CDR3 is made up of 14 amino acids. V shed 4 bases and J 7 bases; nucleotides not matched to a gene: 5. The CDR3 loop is CASSSGQGGNTIYF. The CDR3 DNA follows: TGTGCCAGCAGCTCGGGACAGGGCGGCAACACCATATATTTT.

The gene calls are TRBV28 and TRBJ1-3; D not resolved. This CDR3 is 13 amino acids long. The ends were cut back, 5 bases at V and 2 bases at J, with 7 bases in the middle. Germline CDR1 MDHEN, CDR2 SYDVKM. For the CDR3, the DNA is TGTGCCAGCAGTAAATATGCTGGAAACACCATATATTTT. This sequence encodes CASSKYAGNTIYF.

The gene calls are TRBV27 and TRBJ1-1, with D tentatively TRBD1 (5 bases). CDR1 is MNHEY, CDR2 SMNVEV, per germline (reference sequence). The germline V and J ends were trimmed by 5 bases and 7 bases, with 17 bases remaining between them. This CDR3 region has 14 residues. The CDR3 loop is CASSPLRGTFEAFF. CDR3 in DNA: TGTGCCAGCAGTCCCCTTCGCGGGACCTTTGAAGCTTTCTTT.

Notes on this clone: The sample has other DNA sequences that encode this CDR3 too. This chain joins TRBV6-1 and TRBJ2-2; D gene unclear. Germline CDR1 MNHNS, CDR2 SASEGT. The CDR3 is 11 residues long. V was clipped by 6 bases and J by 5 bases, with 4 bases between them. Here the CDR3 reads CASRSTGELFF. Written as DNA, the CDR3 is TGTGCCAGCAGATCAACCGGGGAGCTGTTTTTT.

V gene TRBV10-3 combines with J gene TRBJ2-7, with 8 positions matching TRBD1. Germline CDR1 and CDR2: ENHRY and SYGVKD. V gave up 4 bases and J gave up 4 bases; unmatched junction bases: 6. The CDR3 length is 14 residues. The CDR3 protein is CAISAGTGLYEQYF. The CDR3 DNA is TGTGCCATCAGTGCGGGGACAGGTCTTTACGAGCAGTACTTC.

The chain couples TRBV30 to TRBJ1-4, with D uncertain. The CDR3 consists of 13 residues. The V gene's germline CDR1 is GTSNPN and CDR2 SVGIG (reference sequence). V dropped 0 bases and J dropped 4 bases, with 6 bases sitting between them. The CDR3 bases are TGTGCCTGGAGTGTAGGGTTTAATGAAAAACTGTTTTTT. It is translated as CAWSVGFNEKLFF.

CDR3 in DNA: TGTGCCATCAGCGTGGACAGGGTGGAATCCTATGGCTACACCTTC. Amino acids: CAISVDRVESYGYTF. The rearrangement links TRBV10-3 to TRBJ1-2; 8 bases fit TRBD1. CDR3 length: 15 amino acids. V shed 6 bases and J 4 bases; nucleotides not matched to a gene: 10. CDR1 is ENHRY and CDR2 is SYGVKD in the germline V gene.